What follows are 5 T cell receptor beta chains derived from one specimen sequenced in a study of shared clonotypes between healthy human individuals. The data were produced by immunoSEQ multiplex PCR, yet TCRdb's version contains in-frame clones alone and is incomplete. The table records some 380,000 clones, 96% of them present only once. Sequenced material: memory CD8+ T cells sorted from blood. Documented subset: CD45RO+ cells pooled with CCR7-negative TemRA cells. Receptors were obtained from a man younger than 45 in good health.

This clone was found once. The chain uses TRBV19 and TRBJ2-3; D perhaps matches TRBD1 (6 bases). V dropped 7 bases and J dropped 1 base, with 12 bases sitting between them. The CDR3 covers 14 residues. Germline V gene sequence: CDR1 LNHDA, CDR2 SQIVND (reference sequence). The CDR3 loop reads CASTKQGGTDTQYF. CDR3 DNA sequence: TGTGCCAGTACTAAACAGGGTGGCACAGATACGCAGTATTTT.

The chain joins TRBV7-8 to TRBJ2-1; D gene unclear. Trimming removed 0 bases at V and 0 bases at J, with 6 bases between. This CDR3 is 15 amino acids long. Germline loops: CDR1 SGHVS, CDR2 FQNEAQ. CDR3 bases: TGTGCCAGCAGCTTAGCTGCGAGCTCCTACAATGAGCAGTTCTTC. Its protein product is CASSLAASSYNEQFF. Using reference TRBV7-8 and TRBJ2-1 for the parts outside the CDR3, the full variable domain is GAGVSQSPRYKVAKRGQDVALRCDPISGHVSLFWYQQALGQGPEFLTYFQNEAQLDKSGLPSDRFFAERPEGSVSTLKIQRTQQEDSAVYLCASSLAASSYNEQFFGPGTRLTVL.

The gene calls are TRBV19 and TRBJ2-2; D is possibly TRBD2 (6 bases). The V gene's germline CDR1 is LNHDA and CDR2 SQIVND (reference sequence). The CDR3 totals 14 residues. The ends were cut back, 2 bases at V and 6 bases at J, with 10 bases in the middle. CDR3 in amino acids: CASSIPSVSGELFF. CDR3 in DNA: TGTGCCAGTAGTATACCTAGCGTTTCCGGGGAGCTGTTTTTT.

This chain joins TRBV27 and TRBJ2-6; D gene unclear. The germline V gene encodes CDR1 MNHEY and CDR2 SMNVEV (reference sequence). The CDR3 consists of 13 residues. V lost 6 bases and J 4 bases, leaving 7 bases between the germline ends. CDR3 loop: CASSRTGANVLTF. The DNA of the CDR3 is TGTGCCAGCAGCAGGACCGGGGCCAACGTCCTGACTTTC.

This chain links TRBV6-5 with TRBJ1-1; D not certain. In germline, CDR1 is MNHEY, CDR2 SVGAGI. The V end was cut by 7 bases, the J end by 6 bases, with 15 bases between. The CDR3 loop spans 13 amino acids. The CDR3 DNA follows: TGTGCCAGCAACAAGCAAGGACGCGCTGAAGCTTTCTTT. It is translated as CASNKQGRAEAFF.